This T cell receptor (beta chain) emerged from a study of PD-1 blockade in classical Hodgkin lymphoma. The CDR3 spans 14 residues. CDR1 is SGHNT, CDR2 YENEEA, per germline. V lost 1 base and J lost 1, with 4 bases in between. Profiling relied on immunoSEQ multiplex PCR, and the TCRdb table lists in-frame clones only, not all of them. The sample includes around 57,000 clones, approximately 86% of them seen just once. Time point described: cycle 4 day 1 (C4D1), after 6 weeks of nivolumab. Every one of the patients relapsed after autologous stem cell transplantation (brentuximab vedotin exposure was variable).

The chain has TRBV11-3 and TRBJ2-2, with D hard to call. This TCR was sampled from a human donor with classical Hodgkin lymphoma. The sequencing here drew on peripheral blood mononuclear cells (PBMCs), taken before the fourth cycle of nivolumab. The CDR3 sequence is CASSLVGNTGELFF. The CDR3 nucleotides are TGTGCCAGCAGCTTAGTAGGGAACACCGGGGAGCTGTTTTTT.